These T cell receptor beta chains were read from a single sample in a study of T cell responses to AZD1222 COVID-19 vaccine. Only in-frame clones appear in the TCRdb table, and some are missing; sequencing was by immunoSEQ multiplex PCR. The sample lists some 150,000 clones, under 95% occurring once. The specimen was peripheral blood, collected on day 0 of MenACWY control vaccination. These TCRs come from an adult in good health. The CDR3 runs from the conserved cysteine through the conserved F or W. D genes are given only for firm matches.

TRBV9,TRBD1,CASSVRQGFGGELFF
TRBV7-6,-,CASSPRQESYYGYTF
TRBV7-9,-,CASSFKGGLGEQYF
TRBV5-1,TRBD1,CASSLDRAGYTF
TRBV2,-,CASSVGREFF
TRBV6-5,-,CASSYGGTQYF
TRBV6-5,-,CASSYSTRVETQYF
TRBV7-9,TRBD1,CASGTGARMGETQYF
TRBV5-6,TRBD1,CASSPGTGWRNEQFF
TRBV6-5,-,CASNPTQVIYEQYF
TRBV28,TRBD1,CASRGPLRAGGGEKLFF
TRBV6-9,TRBD1,CASRGGDRGRELFF
TRBV21-1,-,CASSKGGRYYNEQFF
TRBV29-1,TRBD1,CSVLTGSGNTIYF
TRBV28,-,CASSPGHYGYTF
TRBV3-1/TRBV3-2,TRBD2,CASSGLAGGTNIQYF
TRBV6-5,-,CASSSPGQSYNEQFF
TRBV7-2,-,CASSVDLGMDEQFF
TRBV6-6,-,CASSGVSQPQHF
TRBV6-2/TRBV6-3,-,CASSRSLLGTDTQYF
TRBV11-2,-,CASSLGGAYNEQFF
TRBV4-1,TRBD1,CASSQVPGQGYEQYF
TRBV19,TRBD2,CASSKRGLAGRADTQYF
TRBV5-1,TRBD1,CASSSPGTDNTEAFF
TRBV2,-,CASTWGGDKETQYF
TRBV5-6,-,CASSSQRGAKNIQYF
TRBV19,-,CASSATSYQPQHF
TRBV9,TRBD1,CASSARGFTSPLHF
TRBV19,-,CASSIGLEATNEKLFF
TRBV30,TRBD1,CAWSVIWDREGSGANVLTF
TRBV28,-,CASSSPRGEGNYGYTF
TRBV7-2,-,CASNLGPSYEQYF
TRBV2,-,CASTFATDTQYF
TRBV27,TRBD2,CASSLRLAGNGELFF
TRBV19,-,CASSIMGGGNEQFF
TRBV30,TRBD1,CAWRDRAGNTIYF
TRBV6-1,TRBD1,CASSEHRGSAYGYTF
TRBV9,-,CASSVGSQTLNSPLHF
TRBV2,TRBD1,CASSHRGRYEQYF
TRBV3-1/TRBV3-2,-,CASSQAPSRNYNSPLHF
TRBV9,-,CASSPSGQLDEQFF
TRBV6-5,TRBD2,CASRYSGSYEQYF
TRBV7-2,-,CASSLDGREGRPQHF
TRBV27,-,CASSLSLGVIETQYF
TRBV28,-,CASSLWRANTEAFF
TRBV27,-,CASSLSGRGETQYF
TRBV6-5,-,CASRASGRNYGYTF
TRBV19,-,CASLPPTVNTEAFF
TRBV25-1,TRBD1,CASSVGTAYNSPLHF
TRBV15,-,CATSRGGLDEKLFF
TRBV7-3,-,CASSLNPEIGEQFF
TRBV11-2,-,CASSLVAGYGYTF
TRBV5-4,-,CASSSRSSGANVLTF
TRBV3-1/TRBV3-2,-,CASSQAGTLQPQHF